This T cell receptor (beta chain) was identified in a study of vaccination and CD4 T cells after COVID-19. Treatment in this sample: roughly 10-day PBMC culture with coronavirus spike peptide pools or control peptides (ViraFEST assay). Investigators obtained the unexposed donor's CD4+ T cells before the COVID-19 pandemic (2011-2018). This clonotype was found a few times. Antigen specificity is unknown. The assay that was used to sequence DNA from cultured CD4+ T cells was the Oncomine TCR Beta short-read assay. In TCRdb, the PCR reads were re-called with MiXCR into one record per CDR3 protein. The sample holds about 9,100 distinct CDR3 sequences, roughly a third seen once. Per the germline V gene, CDR1 is MNHNS and CDR2 is SASEGT. The CDR3 is 13 amino acids. V dropped 10 bases and J dropped 4 bases, with 15 bases sitting between them.

Sequenced input: CD4+ T cells from blood, cultured in vitro. V gene TRBV6-1 combines with J gene TRBJ2-3; D tentatively reads TRBD1 or TRBD2 (5 bases each). The sequence was collected from a human donor in good health. The CDR3, as DNA: TGTGCCACCTATCGAGGGGTCCCAGATACGCAGTATTTT. It specifies CATYRGVPDTQYF.